The rows below give T cell receptor beta chains drawn from one sample of a study of sequential checkpoint blockade in melanoma. The data were produced by immunoSEQ multiplex PCR, yet TCRdb's version contains in-frame clones alone and is incomplete. This table has roughly 3,100 clones, 20% to 25% appearing once. Sequenced here: tumor tissue (inferred from file names), sampled from a patient given nivolumab and ipilimumab in sequence. All receptors come from a human donor with melanoma. CDR3s include the opening cysteine and the closing phenylalanine or tryptophan.

CASSPDRDDYEQYF	TRBV18	TRBJ2-7
CASSAPSGGWYNEQFF	TRBV11-3	TRBJ2-1
CASSPSHGGHQETQYF	TRBV11-3	TRBJ2-5
CASSSLAGATDTQYF	TRBV11-3	TRBJ2-3
CASSLEGATGNTIYF	TRBV5-1	TRBJ1-3
CASSPSGGPNSPLHF	TRBV19	TRBJ1-6
CASPRGTLIPTGELFF	TRBV6-8	TRBJ2-2
CAISESNNQPQHF	TRBV10-3	TRBJ1-5
CASSLVGTGGGYTF	TRBV11-3	TRBJ1-2
CASSPLAGSGELFF	TRBV18	TRBJ2-2
CASSPPGGHHTDTQYF	TRBV18	TRBJ2-3
CASSLLGGLNTGELFF	TRBV7-6	TRBJ2-2
CASSPPVAEQFF	TRBV18	TRBJ2-1
CATSIGGVSQPQHF	TRBV15	TRBJ1-5
CASRTVTGVANYGYTF	TRBV19	TRBJ1-2
CASSLLPGVYGYTF	TRBV11-3	TRBJ1-2
CASSQERTGTRNEKLFF	TRBV4-1	TRBJ1-4
CSVYRAFYYNEQFF	TRBV29-1	TRBJ2-1
CSVEGTGVDGYTF	TRBV29-1	TRBJ1-2
CAWSVGGVGKLFF	TRBV30	TRBJ1-4
CATSRDPLGNSGNTIYF	TRBV15	TRBJ1-3
CAWSFGGGFQNQPQHF	TRBV30	TRBJ1-5
CASSLSGNSGNTIYF	TRBV5-1	TRBJ1-3
CASSQEMVPGLLYNEQFF	TRBV14	TRBJ2-1
CASSYSNSSGANVLTF	TRBV6-7	TRBJ2-6
CASSRDRGRSTEAFF	TRBV19	TRBJ1-1
CAWTLLSGYGYTF	TRBV30	TRBJ1-2
CAPGIPGPPTEQFF	TRBV12-2	TRBJ2-1
CASSVAAGLGTQYF	TRBV11-3	TRBJ2-5
CASSLSGGWETQYF	TRBV11-3	TRBJ2-5
CATSRDVVRNTGELFF	TRBV15	TRBJ2-2
CASKLGGFGTEAFF	TRBV11-3	TRBJ1-1
CASSYGLSGGSNEQFF	TRBV6-8	TRBJ2-1
CASSQGDTQYF	TRBV6-7	TRBJ2-3
CASSPRTGLDLEKLFF	TRBV11-3	TRBJ1-4
CASREVGLNSPLHF	TRBV19	TRBJ1-6
CASSQAGRGVPHTEQFF	TRBV14	TRBJ2-1
CASSVEGENSPLHF	TRBV9	TRBJ1-6
CASRAQTSAHGYTF	TRBV6-8	TRBJ1-2
CASSGRDGNQPQHF	TRBV9	TRBJ1-5
CASSPRDGLYSPLHF	TRBV11-3	TRBJ1-6